This entry lists 21 T cell receptor beta chains sequenced from one sample in a study of cytomegalovirus exposure and HLA in healthy donors. Clones were sequenced by immunoSEQ multiplex PCR, and TCRdb holds only the in-frame ones, with some missing. The sample has hundreds of thousands of clones; about 90% are singletons. The sequenced material came from PBMCs. These receptors all come from a man aged 18 to 29 in good health and CMV-seropositive.

The V and J genes are TRBV27 and TRBJ2-7; 8 nucleotides align to TRBD2. V gave up 3 bases and J gave up 3 bases; unmatched junction bases: 4. This CDR3 region has 14 residues. The germline V gene has CDR1 MNHEY and CDR2 SMNVEV (reference sequence). The CDR3 sequence: CASSFDAGGYEQYF. CDR3 nucleotides: TGTGCCAGCAGTTTTGACGCGGGGGGCTACGAGCAGTACTTC.

This chain connects TRBV5-1 to TRBJ2-5, with a tentative D call TRBD2 (5 bases). The germline V gene encodes CDR1 SGHRS and CDR2 YFSETQ. The CDR3 has 15 residues. Trimming pared 0 bases from V and 6 bases from J, leaving 15 bases between. The CDR3 DNA follows: TGCGCCAGCAGCTTGGAAGCCGGGTCGGGGAAGACCCAGTACTTC. Translating it yields CASSLEAGSGKTQYF.

The chain recombines TRBV28 with TRBJ1-2, with D hard to call. Per germline, CDR1 MDHEN and CDR2 SYDVKM. The CDR3 extends over 11 amino acids. Trimming stripped 3 bases from V and 7 bases from J, with 6 bases between. In DNA, the CDR3 is TGTGCCAGCAGTTTCGGGCTTGGCTACACCTTC. Protein sequence: CASSFGLGYTF.

V usage is TRBV6-4 and J usage is TRBJ2-6, with 10 bases matching TRBD1. J lost 4 bases, V lost 2 bases, and 8 bases had no gene match. This CDR3 contains 18 residues. CDR1 and CDR2 (germline): MRHNA, SNTAGT. The CDR3 bases are TGTGCCAGCAGTGACCCCGGACAGGGGGAGAGGGGGGCCAACGTCCTGACTTTC. Translated, it gives CASSDPGQGERGANVLTF.

The CDR3 bases are TGTGCCAGCTCCAACCCGGGACTAGCGGACAATGAGCAGTTCTTC. It yields the protein CASSNPGLADNEQFF. The chain is built from TRBV18 and TRBJ2-1; 11 positions agree with TRBD2. CDR3 size: 15 residues. V shed 6 bases, J shed 5 bases, and the junction held 6 bases outside the gene matches. Per germline, CDR1 KGHSH and CDR2 LQKENI.

CDR3 region: CASSSPGLEEQFF. For the CDR3, the DNA is TGTGCCAGCAGTTCCCCAGGGCTCGAAGAGCAGTTCTTC. The J gene is TRBJ2-1, the V gene TRBV28, with D possibly TRBD1 on 5 matching bases. Germline CDR1 MDHEN, CDR2 SYDVKM. The CDR3 sequence is 13 residues long. The V gene lost 4 bases and the J gene lost 10 bases, with 14 bases spanning the gap.

The chain uses TRBV7-2 and TRBJ1-2; 9 bases agree with TRBD1. V shed 3 bases, J shed 1 base, and the junction held 6 bases outside the gene matches. CDR1 is SGHTA and CDR2 is FQGNSA in the germline V gene. This CDR3 spans 16 amino acids. As DNA, the CDR3 is TGTGCCAGCAGCTTCGGACAGGGGCACGATAACTATGGCTACACCTTC. Translating it yields CASSFGQGHDNYGYTF.

The chain uses TRBV5-1 and TRBJ2-1; no clear D. Germline CDR1 is SGHRS and CDR2 is YFSETQ. The germline V and J ends were trimmed by 2 bases and 8 bases, with 17 bases remaining between them. The CDR3 is made up of 15 amino acids. The CDR3: CASSFTSLGGDEQFF. The DNA of the CDR3 is TGCGCCAGCAGCTTCACTTCCCTCGGTGGGGATGAGCAGTTCTTC.

The gene calls are TRBV6-5 and TRBJ2-1; TRBD2 aligns across 9 bases. Germline CDR1 reads MNHEY; CDR2 reads SVGAGI. The length of the CDR3 is 16 residues. The junction had 2 bases not matched to a gene; V was cut back by 2 bases and J by 0 bases. CDR3 in DNA: TGTGCCAGCAGTTACCTTAGCGGGAGCTCCTACAATGAGCAGTTCTTC. Encoded protein: CASSYLSGSSYNEQFF.

The V and J genes are TRBV30 and TRBJ2-5; maybe TRBD2 (5 bases). With 5 bases removed from V and 7 bases from J, the gap between germline ends came to 17 bases. Germline assignment: CDR1 GTSNPN and CDR2 SVGIG (reference sequence). CDR3 length equals 13 residues. CDR3 coding DNA: TGTGCCTGGGGGTCTAGCAGCTTTGGGACCCAGTACTTC. Translating it yields CAWGSSSFGTQYF.

In this sample, this clone turned up many times. This rearrangement joins TRBV6-5 to TRBJ2-7; 9 positions agree with TRBD2. Germline loops: CDR1 MNHEY, CDR2 SVGAGI. Germline trimming cut 6 bases from V and 0 bases from J; bases unmatched to any gene: 3. There are 14 residues in the CDR3. In DNA, the CDR3 is TGTGCCAGCAGGGGCGGGAGGGGCTCCTACGAGCAGTACTTC. Amino acids: CASRGGRGSYEQYF.

The chain is built from TRBV4-1 and TRBJ1-5; maybe TRBD1 (5 bases). Germline CDR1 MGHRA, CDR2 YSYEKL. The CDR3 runs 17 residues. V gave up 2 bases and J gave up 2 bases, with 16 bases separating them. The CDR3: CASSQMGQINGNQPQHF. The CDR3 nucleotides are TGCGCCAGCAGCCAAATGGGGCAGATTAACGGCAATCAGCCCCAGCATTTT.

The genes are TRBV5-4 and TRBJ1-4; 10 bases line up with TRBD1. V shed 4 bases, J shed 8 bases, and the junction held 8 bases outside the gene matches. The length of the CDR3 is 15 residues. The germline V gene encodes CDR1 SGHNT and CDR2 YYREEE (reference sequence). CDR3 DNA sequence: TGTGCCAGCAGCGCATCCGGGACAGGGGTCGAAAAACTGTTTTTT. This codes for CASSASGTGVEKLFF. Full variable domain (rest looked up from reference TRBV5-4 and TRBJ1-4): ETGVTQSPTHLIKTRGQQVTLRCSSQSGHNTVSWYQQALGQGPQFIFQYYREEENGRGNFPPRFSGLQFPNYSSELNVNALELDDSALYLCASSASGTGVEKLFFGSGTQLSVL.

The CDR3 coding sequence is TGCAGCGTTCAGGGGGCTGATGAAAAACTGTTTTTT. It encodes CSVQGADEKLFF. The rearrangement joins TRBV29-1 to TRBJ1-4, with TRBD1 identical over 8 bases. This CDR3 has 12 amino acids. In germline, CDR1 is SQVTM, CDR2 ANQGSEA. Trimming at V came to 5 bases and at J to 6 bases, leaving 2 bases not matched to a gene.

The rearrangement joins TRBV27 to TRBJ2-1, with TRBD1 identical over 7 bases. After removal of 3 bases from V and 5 bases from J, the junction contained 1 base not matched to a gene. CDR3 size: 13 residues. The germline V gene has CDR1 MNHEY and CDR2 SMNVEV (reference sequence). CDR3 region: CASSFTGDNEQFF. DNA for the CDR3: TGTGCCAGCAGTTTCACAGGGGACAATGAGCAGTTCTTC.

The chain links TRBV5-6 to TRBJ1-1; D remains ambiguous. Germline V gene data show CDR1 as SGHDT and CDR2 as YYEEEE. Trimming stripped 0 bases from V and 11 bases from J, with 11 bases between. CDR3 length: 12 amino acids. The CDR3 DNA follows: TGTGCCAGCAGCTTGGGTGCCGTGACTGCTTTCTTT. Amino acids: CASSLGAVTAFF.

Regarding this clone: Distinct nucleotide sequences in the sample also encode this CDR3. The chain carries TRBV27 and TRBJ1-1; D is unclear. Germline CDR1 and CDR2: MNHEY and SMNVEV (reference sequence). Trimming pared 3 bases from V and 0 bases from J, leaving 5 bases between. This CDR3 comprises 13 residues. CDR3 nucleotides: TGTGCCAGCAGTTTCGGTCTGAACACTGAAGCTTTCTTT. Protein product: CASSFGLNTEAFF.

This sequence joins TRBV7-2 and TRBJ2-1, with TRBD2 matching 9 bases. Germline V gene sequence: CDR1 SGHTA, CDR2 FQGNSA. Germline trimming cut 2 bases from V and 7 bases from J; bases unmatched to any gene: 9. This CDR3 region has 16 residues. The CDR3 region is CASSLRFASGINEQFF. Here the CDR3 DNA reads TGTGCCAGCAGCTTACGCTTTGCTAGCGGGATAAATGAGCAGTTCTTC. The complete variable domain, with remaining parts taken from reference TRBV7-2 and TRBJ2-1, reads GAGVSQSPSNKVTEKGKDVELRCDPISGHTALYWYRQSLGQGLEFLIYFQGNSAPDKSGLPSDRFSAERTGGSVSTLTIQRTQQEDSAVYLCASSLRFASGINEQFFGPGTRLTVL.

The chain employs TRBV6-5 and TRBJ1-5, with D unresolved. CDR1 is MNHEY, CDR2 SVGAGI, per germline. CDR3 length: 13 amino acids. The germline V and J ends were trimmed by 5 bases and 7 bases, with 12 bases remaining between them. This chain's CDR3 is CASSRGGGQPQHF. The CDR3 nucleotides read TGTGCCAGCAGTCGCGGCGGCGGCCAGCCCCAGCATTTT.

J is TRBJ2-7 and V is TRBV5-1, with D perhaps assigned TRBD1 or TRBD2 (5 bases each). This CDR3 comprises 12 residues. V was pared by 4 bases and J by 3 bases, with 8 bases between. Germline V CDR1 and CDR2: SGHRS, YFSETQ. The CDR3 reads CASSAGGYEQYF. CDR3 nucleotide sequence: TGCGCCAGCAGCGCTGGGGGCTACGAGCAGTACTTC.

The V and J genes are TRBV2 and TRBJ2-1; 8 bases agree with TRBD1. Unmatched junction bases numbered 3, after V lost 3 bases and J lost 5 bases. This CDR3 region has 14 residues. Germline V gene data show CDR1 as SNHLY and CDR2 as FYNNEI. Written as DNA, the CDR3 is TGTGCCAGCAGTGACAGGGGGCGGGACAATGAGCAGTTCTTC. Amino acid sequence: CASSDRGRDNEQFF.